This T cell receptor (beta chain) is from a study of T-cell reconstitution after alpha-beta-depleted transplantation in children. Unique molecular identifiers tagged the TCRbeta library. MiXCR was run by TCRdb on the PCR reads, yielding one entry per CDR3 protein. Of 150,000 to 200,000 distinct CDR3 sequences listed, around 6.8% were seen once; the top ten hold 3%. Germline loops: CDR1 DFQATT, CDR2 SNEGSKA (reference sequence). The CDR3 is 15 amino acids. Trimming took off 4 bases at V and 5 bases at J, with 20 bases between the two ends. The starting material was PBMCs from the stem cell graft donor, obtained from the stem cell graft. The clonotype was recovered from a human donor who donated a stem cell graft to a child with Wiskott-Aldrich syndrome. The chain joins TRBV20-1 to TRBJ1-1; D possibly corresponds to TRBD1 (6 bases). The CDR3 protein is CSAINLWRGWTEAFF. CDR3 nucleotides: TGCAGTGCTATCAACTTATGGAGGGGGTGGACTGAAGCTTTCTTT.